This T cell receptor (beta chain) was identified in a study of T cell changes during pregnancy in multiple sclerosis. Assay: immunoSEQ multiplex PCR; the TCRdb copy retains only in-frame clones and omits some. In the table there are under 80,000 clones, roughly 94% of which are singletons. This CDR3 contains 15 residues. The trim removed 8 bases at V and 0 bases at J, leaving 7 bases unmatched. Germline lookup yields CDR1 SNHLY and CDR2 FYNNEI. V gene TRBV2 combines with J gene TRBJ2-4; 7 positions match TRBD2. The sequences come from peripheral blood, collected in the third trimester of pregnancy. The receptor's source is a female donor with multiple sclerosis, enrolled in a pregnancy study. CDR3 in amino acids: CASGLAVLAKNIQYF. The CDR3 bases are TGTGCCAGCGGTCTAGCGGTACTAGCCAAAAACATTCAGTACTTC.